The rows below give T cell receptor beta chains drawn from one sample of a study of blood T cell repertoires in COVID-19. Data came from immunoSEQ multiplex PCR; TCRdb stores just in-frame clones and leaves some out. The table lists 50,000 to 55,000 clones, 87% of them singletons, with 3% to 5% in the top ten. The sequencing sample was made of peripheral blood. The source is a man over 45 with acute or convalescent COVID-19. Both conserved end residues are trimmed from each CDR3.

V	J	CDR3
TRBV12-3/TRBV12-4	TRBJ1-1	ASSRGITEAF
TRBV6-2/TRBV6-3	TRBJ2-5	ASSPTRTGGSETQY
TRBV7-6	TRBJ2-7	ASSPGTASSYEQY
TRBV18	TRBJ2-5	ASSPSQARETQY
TRBV9	TRBJ2-2	ASSFRSTNTGELF
TRBV21-1	TRBJ2-7	ASSKGSRDRITYEQY
TRBV4-2	TRBJ2-3	ASSQEVGSGMITDTQY
TRBV27	TRBJ2-7	ASSLGRAYEQY
TRBV9	TRBJ2-5	ASSKEGGEETQY
TRBV28	TRBJ1-1	ASSFRAEAF
TRBV7-2	TRBJ2-2	ASSSGQAGSGELF
TRBV3-1/TRBV3-2	TRBJ2-5	ASGTSGRETQY
TRBV3-1/TRBV3-2	TRBJ1-3	ASSQDNREGNTIY
TRBV18	TRBJ2-1	ASSPARGDGRI
TRBV7-3	TRBJ2-3	ASSAVSTDTQY
TRBV7-2	TRBJ2-3	ASSSTVTQY
TRBV25-1	TRBJ1-1	ASSSTGKGGRAF
TRBV4-1	TRBJ2-5	ASSHLGTRGVRWETQY
TRBV10-3	TRBJ1-2	AITGGNFYGYT
TRBV9	TRBJ2-7	ASSYRTSGSEQY
TRBV6-5	TRBJ1-5	ASRDRGQVNQPQH
TRBV7-3	TRBJ2-1	VSSLWPTSGRFLYNEQF
TRBV5-6	TRBJ2-1	ASIFSYLHNEQF
TRBV6-5	TRBJ2-2	ASSQTRLGGELF
TRBV10-3	TRBJ2-1	AISRLAGNYNEQF
TRBV6-5	TRBJ2-2	ASSYSPGWNTGELF
TRBV5-1	TRBJ2-1	ASSFPSGNYNEQF
TRBV7-9	TRBJ2-1	ASSYLAGGPRSYNEQF
TRBV5-4	TRBJ1-2	ASSLDQGYGYT
TRBV5-1	TRBJ1-3	ASTAGGSAGNTIY
TRBV28	TRBJ2-7	ASSRTGGAFYEQY
TRBV19	TRBJ2-1	ASSIDLLAGMSYNEQF
TRBV19	TRBJ2-5	ASSPTPTSLETQY
TRBV24-1	TRBJ2-5	ATSDRGDFETQY
TRBV2	TRBJ1-4	ASSVRGSNEKLF
TRBV5-6	TRBJ2-3	ASREGVRATDTQY
TRBV5-1	TRBJ1-2	ASSPTGSKNTIYGYT
TRBV10-3	TRBJ1-2	AISDTGQFYGYT
TRBV10-3	TRBJ1-1	AISGGDLNTEAF
TRBV6-6	TRBJ2-7	ASSYPGQGDYEQY
TRBV27	TRBJ2-1	ASSYGQGANEQF
TRBV27	TRBJ1-6	ASSLNGGISPLH
TRBV6-2/TRBV6-3	TRBJ1-1	ASSYPQGKTEAF
TRBV7-3	TRBJ2-2	ASSLSGGGTGELF
TRBV3-1/TRBV3-2	TRBJ1-5	ASSQSTREPQH
TRBV19	TRBJ2-1	ASSITAGGYNEQF
TRBV6-1	TRBJ1-2	ASSAGTGGGYT
TRBV19	TRBJ1-6	ASTPGWVAGKLSLH
TRBV7-7	TRBJ2-6	ASSPTGTSSGANVLT
TRBV2	TRBJ2-5	ASSWTSREETQY
TRBV27	TRBJ1-2	ASSLGTGGVYT
TRBV7-8	TRBJ1-5	ASSRYRGESNQPQH
TRBV14	TRBJ2-5	ASSQENREETQY
TRBV30	TRBJ1-6	ACILGQEVL
TRBV28	TRBJ1-5	ASSARDSAGQPQH
TRBV7-2	TRBJ1-5	ASSSDYQPQH
TRBV15	TRBJ1-4	ATSRGGEGAEKLF
TRBV25-1	TRBJ2-2	ASSESGTGRSGELF